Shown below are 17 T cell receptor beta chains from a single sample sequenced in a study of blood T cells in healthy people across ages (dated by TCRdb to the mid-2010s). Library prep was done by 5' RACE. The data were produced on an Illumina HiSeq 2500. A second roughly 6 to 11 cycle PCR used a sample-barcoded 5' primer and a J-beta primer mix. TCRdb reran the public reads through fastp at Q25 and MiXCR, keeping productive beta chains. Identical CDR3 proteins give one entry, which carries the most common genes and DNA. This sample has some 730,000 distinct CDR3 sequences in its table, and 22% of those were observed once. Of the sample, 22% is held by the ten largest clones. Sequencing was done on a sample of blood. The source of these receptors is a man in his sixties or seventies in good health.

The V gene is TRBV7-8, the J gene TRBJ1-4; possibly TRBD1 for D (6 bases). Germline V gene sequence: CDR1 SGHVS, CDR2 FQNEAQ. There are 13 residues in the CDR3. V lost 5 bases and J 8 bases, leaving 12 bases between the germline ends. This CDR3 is CASSQGGWEKLFF. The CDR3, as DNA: TGTGCCAGCAGCCAAGGGGGGTGGGAAAAACTGTTTTTT.

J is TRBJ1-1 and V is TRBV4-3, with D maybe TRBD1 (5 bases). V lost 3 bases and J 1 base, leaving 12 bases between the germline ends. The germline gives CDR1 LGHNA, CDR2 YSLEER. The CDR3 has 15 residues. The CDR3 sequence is CASSQVRRENTEAFF. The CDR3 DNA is TGCGCCAGCAGCCAGGTTCGCAGGGAGAACACTGAAGCTTTCTTT.

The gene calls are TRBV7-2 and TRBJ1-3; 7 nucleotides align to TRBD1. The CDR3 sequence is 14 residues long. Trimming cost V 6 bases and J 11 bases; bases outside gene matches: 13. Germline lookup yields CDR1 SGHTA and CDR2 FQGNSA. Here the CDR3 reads CASRPPTGLNSIYF. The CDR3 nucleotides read TGTGCCAGCAGACCCCCGACAGGGTTAAATTCCATATATTTT.

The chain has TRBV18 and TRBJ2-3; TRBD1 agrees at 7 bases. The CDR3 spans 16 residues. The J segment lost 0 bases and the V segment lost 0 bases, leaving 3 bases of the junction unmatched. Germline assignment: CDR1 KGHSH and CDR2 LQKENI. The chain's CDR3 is CASSPPGTDSTDTQYF. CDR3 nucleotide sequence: TGTGCCAGCTCACCACCTGGGACAGATAGCACAGATACGCAGTATTTT.

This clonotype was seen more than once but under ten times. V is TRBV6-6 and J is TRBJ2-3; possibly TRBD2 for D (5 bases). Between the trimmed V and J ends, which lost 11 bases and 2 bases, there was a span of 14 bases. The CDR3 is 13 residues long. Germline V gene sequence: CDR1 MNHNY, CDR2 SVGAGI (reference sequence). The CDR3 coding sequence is TGTGCCGGTTCAGCGGTCGTCACAGATACGCAGTATTTT. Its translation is CAGSAVVTDTQYF.

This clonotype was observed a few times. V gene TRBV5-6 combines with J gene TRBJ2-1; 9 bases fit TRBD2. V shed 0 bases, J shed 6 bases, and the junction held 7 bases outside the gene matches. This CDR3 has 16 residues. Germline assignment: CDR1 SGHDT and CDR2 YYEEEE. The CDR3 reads CASSLALGRGGNEQFF. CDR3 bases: TGTGCCAGCAGCTTGGCCCTTGGGCGGGGGGGCAATGAGCAGTTCTTC.

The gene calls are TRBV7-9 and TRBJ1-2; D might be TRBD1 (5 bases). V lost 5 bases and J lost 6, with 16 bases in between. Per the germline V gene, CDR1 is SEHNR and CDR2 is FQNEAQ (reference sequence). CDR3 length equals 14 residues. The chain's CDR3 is CASSPNPDTHGYTF. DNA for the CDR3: TGTGCCAGCAGCCCCAACCCGGACACCCATGGCTACACCTTC.

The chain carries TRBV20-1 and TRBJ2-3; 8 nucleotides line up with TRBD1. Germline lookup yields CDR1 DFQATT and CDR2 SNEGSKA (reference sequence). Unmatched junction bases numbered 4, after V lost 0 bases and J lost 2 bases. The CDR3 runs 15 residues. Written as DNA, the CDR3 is TGCAGTGCTAGAGATTTACAGGGGGACACAGATACGCAGTATTTT. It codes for CSARDLQGDTDTQYF.

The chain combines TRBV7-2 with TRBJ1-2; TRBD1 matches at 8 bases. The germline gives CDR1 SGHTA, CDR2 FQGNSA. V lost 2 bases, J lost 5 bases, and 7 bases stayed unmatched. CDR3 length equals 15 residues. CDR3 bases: TGTGCCAGCAGCTTAAAATCAGGGGGCTATTATGGCTACACCTTC. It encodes CASSLKSGGYYGYTF.

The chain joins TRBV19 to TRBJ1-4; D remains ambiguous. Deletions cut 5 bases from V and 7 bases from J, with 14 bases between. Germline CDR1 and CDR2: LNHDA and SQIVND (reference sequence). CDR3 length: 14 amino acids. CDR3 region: CASSEGVLAEKLFF. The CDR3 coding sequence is TGTGCCAGTAGTGAAGGCGTATTGGCTGAAAAACTGTTTTTT.

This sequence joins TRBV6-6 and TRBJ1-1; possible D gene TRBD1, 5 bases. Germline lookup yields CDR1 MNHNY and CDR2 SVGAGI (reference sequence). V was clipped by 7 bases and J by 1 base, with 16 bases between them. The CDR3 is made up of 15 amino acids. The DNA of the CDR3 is TGTGCCAGCACGCTTGGGGGGGTGGGGAACACTGAAGCTTTCTTT. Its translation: CASTLGGVGNTEAFF.

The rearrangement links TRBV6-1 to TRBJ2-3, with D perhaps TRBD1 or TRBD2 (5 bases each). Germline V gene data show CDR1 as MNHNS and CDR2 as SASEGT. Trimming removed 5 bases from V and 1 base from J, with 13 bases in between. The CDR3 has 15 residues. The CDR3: CASSQLGARTDTQYF. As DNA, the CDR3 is TGTGCCAGCAGTCAACTCGGGGCGCGCACAGATACGCAGTATTTT.

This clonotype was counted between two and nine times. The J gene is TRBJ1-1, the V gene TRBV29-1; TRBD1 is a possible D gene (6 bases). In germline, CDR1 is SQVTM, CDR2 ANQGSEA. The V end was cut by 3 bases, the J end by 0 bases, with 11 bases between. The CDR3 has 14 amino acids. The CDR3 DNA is TGCAGCGTTGACCTGACAGGACTGAACACTGAAGCTTTCTTT. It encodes CSVDLTGLNTEAFF. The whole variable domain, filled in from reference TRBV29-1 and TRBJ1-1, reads SAVISQKPSRDICQRGTSLTIQCQVDSQVTMMFWYRQQPGQSLTLIATANQGSEATYESGFVIDKFPISRPNLTFSTLTVSNMSPEDSSIYLCSVDLTGLNTEAFFGQGTRLTVV.

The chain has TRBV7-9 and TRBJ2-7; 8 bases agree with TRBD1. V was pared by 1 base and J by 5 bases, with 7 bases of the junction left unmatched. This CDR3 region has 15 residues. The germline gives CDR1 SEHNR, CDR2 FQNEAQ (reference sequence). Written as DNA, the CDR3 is TGTGCCAGCAGCTTAGGCCAGGGGGCCGGGGACGAGCAGTACTTC. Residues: CASSLGQGAGDEQYF.

CDR3 sequence reads: CASSVRTANYGYTF. Written as DNA, the CDR3 is TGTGCCAGCAGTGTTAGGACAGCTAACTATGGCTACACCTTC. The V and J genes are TRBV25-1 and TRBJ1-2; D is perhaps TRBD1 (6 bases). Between the trimmed V and J ends, which lost 4 bases and 0 bases, there was a span of 9 bases. CDR3 length: 14 residues. Looked up from germline, CDR1 is MGHDK and CDR2 is SYGVNS.

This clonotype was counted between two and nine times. This CDR3 is CASSLKQGVETQYF. The CDR3, as DNA: TGCGCCAGCAGCTTGAAACAGGGTGTGGAGACCCAGTACTTC. The V gene is TRBV5-1, the J gene TRBJ2-5, with D perhaps matching TRBD1 (6 bases). The V end lost 1 base, the J end lost 5 bases, and 12 bases lay between the germline ends. The germline V gene has CDR1 SGHRS and CDR2 YFSETQ. CDR3 length: 14 amino acids.

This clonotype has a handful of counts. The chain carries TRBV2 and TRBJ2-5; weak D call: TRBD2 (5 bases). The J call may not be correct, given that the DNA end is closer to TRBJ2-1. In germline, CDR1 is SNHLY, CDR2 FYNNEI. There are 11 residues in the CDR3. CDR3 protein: CGTRRRNEQFF. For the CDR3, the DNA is TGTGGAACTCGGAGGAGGAATGAGCAGTTCTTC.